A selection of T cell receptor beta chains follows, all from one sample in a study of blood T cell repertoires in COVID-19. Method: immunoSEQ multiplex PCR; TCRdb's copy keeps in-frame clones and lacks some. The sample has roughly 300,000 clones; roughly nine tenths are singletons. Sequencing was performed on peripheral blood. Receptor source: a woman aged 25-40 years with COVID-19, enrolled during active disease. CDR3s include the opening cysteine and the closing phenylalanine or tryptophan. A D gene is named only where the DNA matches it firmly. Size tells how often a clone was seen (once, few, many) or the class of an expanded clone, and some rows leave it out.

many TRBJ2-3 TRBV19 - CATGLSGTDTQYF TGTGCCACTGGACTATCAGGCACAGATACGCAGTATTTT
- TRBJ2-7 TRBV25-1 TRBD2 CASRGGTYEQYF TGTGCCAGCAGGGGGGGGACCTACGAGCAGTACTTC
- TRBJ2-6 TRBV25-1 TRBD2 CASSALSGRGSGANVLTF TGTGCCAGCAGTGCTCTCAGCGGGAGAGGCTCTGGGGCCAACGTCCTGACTTTC
- TRBJ1-5 TRBV28 - CASSLVGYSNQPQHF TGTGCCAGCAGTCTGGTCGGGTATAGCAATCAGCCCCAGCATTTT
few TRBJ1-2 TRBV5-5 - CASNNDRNYGYTF TGTGCCAGCAACAATGACAGAAACTATGGCTACACCTTC
- TRBJ2-3 TRBV6-2/TRBV6-3 - CASSSGDPGDTQYF TGTGCCAGCAGTTCGGGAGACCCCGGAGATACGCAGTATTTT
once TRBJ1-2 TRBV5-1 TRBD1 CASSSTGADRGYTF TGCGCCAGCAGCTCGACAGGGGCCGACAGGGGCTACACCTTC
few TRBJ1-1 TRBV19 TRBD1 CASSLRTGTEAFF TGTGCCAGTAGTCTTCGGACAGGGACTGAAGCTTTCTTT
- TRBJ1-2 TRBV28 - CASSSGQGYGYTF TGTGCCAGCAGTTCCGGGCAGGGATATGGCTACACCTTC
- TRBJ2-7 TRBV19 - CASSIRGNEQYF TGTGCCAGTAGTATCAGGGGCAACGAGCAGTACTTC
- TRBJ1-2 TRBV30 - CAWSVLDTQGYTF TGTGCCTGGAGTGTATTGGACACACAAGGCTACACCTTC
- TRBJ2-3 TRBV5-1 - CASSLAGTTGTDTQYF TGCGCCAGCAGCTTGGCAGGGACAACGGGGACAGATACGCAGTATTTT
- TRBJ2-3 TRBV5-4 TRBD2 CASSLNPREGGLSDTQYF TGTGCCAGCAGCTTAAACCCACGGGAGGGCGGCCTGTCAGATACGCAGTATTTT
- TRBJ1-4 TRBV27 - CAGTGFEPEKLFF TGTGCCGGTACGGGGTTCGAACCTGAAAAACTGTTTTTT
- TRBJ1-2 TRBV25-1 - CASVPSTANYGYTF TGTGCCAGCGTCCCCTCGACAGCTAACTATGGCTACACCTTC
- TRBJ1-2 TRBV5-1 TRBD1 CASSPTGQGGGYTF TGCGCCAGCAGCCCCACGGGACAGGGCGGCGGCTACACCTTC
- TRBJ2-2 TRBV2 TRBD1 CASSDGTGYSGELFF TGTGCCAGCAGTGACGGGACAGGGTATTCCGGGGAGCTGTTTTTT
- TRBJ2-5 TRBV5-1 TRBD2 CASSLGSSGSRGETQYF TGCGCCAGCAGCTTGGGGTCTAGCGGGAGCAGAGGGGAGACCCAGTACTTC
once TRBJ1-6 TRBV30 - CAWPTGNNSPLHF TGTGCCTGGCCTACAGGAAATAATTCACCCCTCCACTTT
- TRBJ2-1 TRBV9 TRBD2 CASSVAGGAGGPYNEQFF TGTGCCAGCAGCGTAGCGGGAGGAGCGGGAGGGCCCTACAATGAGCAGTTCTTC
- TRBJ2-7 TRBV3-1/TRBV3-2 TRBD1 CASSQMTGDSEQYF TGTGCCAGCAGCCAAATGACAGGGGATTCCGAGCAGTACTTC
- TRBJ1-6 TRBV5-4 - CASSFDFTAGSPLHF TGTGCCAGCAGTTTTGACTTCACTGCGGGTTCACCCCTCCACTTT
- TRBJ1-1 TRBV19 - CASSKFTGRGNTEAFF TGTGCCAGTAGTAAATTCACGGGCAGGGGGAACACTGAAGCTTTCTTT
- TRBJ2-5 TRBV12-3/TRBV12-4 - CASSFGGWETQYF TGTGCCAGCAGTTTTGGAGGGTGGGAGACCCAGTACTTC
- TRBJ2-2 TRBV25-1 TRBD2 CASSEGAGVTGELFF TGTGCCAGCAGTGAGGGCGCGGGAGTTACCGGGGAGCTGTTTTTT
once TRBJ1-1 TRBV4-2 - CASSQELDTEAFF TGTGCCAGCAGCCAAGAACTGGACACTGAAGCTTTCTTT
- TRBJ1-2 TRBV27 - CASSFSPQWGLLNYGYTF TGTGCCAGCAGTTTTAGTCCCCAATGGGGCCTACTAAACTATGGCTACACCTTC
- TRBJ2-2 TRBV10-3 TRBD2 CAIREGLAANTGELFF TGTGCCATCAGGGAGGGACTAGCGGCGAACACCGGGGAGCTGTTTTTT
- TRBJ1-4 TRBV6-2/TRBV6-3 - CASSNSRSGNEKLFF TGTGCCAGCAGTAACTCGAGGAGCGGTAATGAAAAACTGTTTTTT
- TRBJ2-1 TRBV7-3 TRBD2 CASSSGLAGKHEQFF TGTGCCAGCAGCTCGGGACTAGCGGGAAAGCATGAGCAGTTCTTC
- TRBJ2-3 TRBV6-4 - CASSDSEGVGRDTQYF TGTGCCAGCAGTGACTCGGAGGGAGTCGGTAGAGATACGCAGTATTTT
- TRBJ2-7 TRBV27 - CASSSPGTGFPYEQYF TGTGCCAGCAGTTCCCCTGGAACAGGATTCCCGTACGAGCAGTACTTC
- TRBJ2-5 TRBV11-2 - CASSSGDQETQYF TGTGCCAGCAGCTCGGGGGACCAAGAGACCCAGTACTTC
- TRBJ2-3 TRBV30 - CAWSVGVAEDTQYF TGTGCCTGGAGTGTAGGTGTGGCGGAAGATACGCAGTATTTT
- TRBJ1-1 TRBV9 - CASSVSEGTEAFF TGTGCCAGCAGCGTATCTGAGGGCACTGAAGCTTTCTTT
- TRBJ1-2 TRBV5-1 - CASSLGTIYGYTF TGCGCCAGCAGCTTGGGTACTATCTATGGCTACACCTTC
- TRBJ2-1 TRBV6-5 - CASRTQAVYNEQFF TGTGCCAGCCGCACCCAGGCAGTTTACAATGAGCAGTTCTTC
- TRBJ1-5 TRBV7-2 - CASGALGSQPQHF TGTGCCAGCGGCGCACTGGGGAGTCAGCCCCAGCATTTT
- TRBJ1-2 TRBV28 - CASHSGGGYGYTF TGTGCCAGCCACTCGGGGGGCGGCTATGGCTACACCTTC
- TRBJ1-2 TRBV9 - CASTGDTVYGYTF TGTGCCAGCACCGGGGACACCGTATATGGCTACACCTTC
once TRBJ2-7 TRBV28 - CASSLPGSYEQYF TGTGCCAGCAGTTTACCAGGGTCTTACGAGCAGTACTTC
- TRBJ2-7 TRBV7-9 TRBD1 CASSVPGQGNDEQYF TGTGCCAGCAGCGTTCCGGGACAGGGGAACGACGAGCAGTACTTC
- TRBJ1-6 TRBV5-1 - CASSLSLTGTTNSPLHF TGCGCCAGCAGCTTGTCTCTAACGGGTACAACCAATTCACCCCTCCACTTT
- TRBJ2-6 TRBV27 TRBD1 CASSTTGAGANVLTF TGTGCCAGCAGCACCACAGGGGCGGGGGCCAACGTCCTGACTTTC
- TRBJ2-1 TRBV10-2 - CASSGSGSSYNEQFF TGCGCCAGCAGTGGTAGTGGGAGTAGTTACAATGAGCAGTTCTTC
- TRBJ1-5 TRBV19 TRBD1 CASSRGTEGNQPQHF TGTGCCAGTAGTAGGGGGACAGAGGGCAATCAGCCCCAGCATTTT
- TRBJ1-1 TRBV2 TRBD1 CASSGDRNMNTEAFF TGTGCCAGCAGTGGGGACAGGAACATGAACACTGAAGCTTTCTTT
- TRBJ2-7 TRBV18 TRBD2 CASSPGLAYEQYF TGTGCCAGCTCACCTGGACTAGCTTACGAGCAGTACTTC
once TRBJ2-7 TRBV3-1/TRBV3-2 TRBD2 CASSQATSGSYEQYF TGTGCCAGCAGCCAAGCGACTAGCGGGTCTTACGAGCAGTACTTC